The 8 T cell receptor beta chains reported below all come from one sample, sequenced in a study of blood T cell repertoires in COVID-19. Repertoires were generated with immunoSEQ multiplex PCR, while TCRdb's copy carries only in-frame clones and drops some. The sample holds over 35,000 clones; over 80% are singletons and the top ten take under 15%. The sample consisted of peripheral blood. The receptors here all came from a human donor in a cohort sampled during active COVID-19.

The J gene is TRBJ2-3, the V gene TRBV5-4; D is unresolved. This CDR3 contains 13 residues. Trimming stripped 4 bases from V and 4 bases from J, with 10 bases between. Germline lookup yields CDR1 SGHNT and CDR2 YYREEE (reference sequence). CDR3 amino acids: CASSPGEADTQYF. The DNA of the CDR3 is TGTGCCAGCAGCCCCGGAGAGGCAGATACGCAGTATTTT.

The chain joins TRBV7-3 to TRBJ1-6; D uncertain. Trimming left V 5 bases short and J 7 bases short, with 15 bases between. Germline CDR1 and CDR2: SGHTA and FQGTGA. The CDR3 extends over 15 amino acids. CDR3 residues: CASSLNTGNNSPLHF. The DNA of the CDR3 is TGTGCCAGCAGCCTTAATACGGGGAACAATTCACCCCTCCACTTT.

V is TRBV5-4 and J is TRBJ2-2; 7 bases fit TRBD1. CDR1 is SGHNT, CDR2 YYREEE, per germline (reference sequence). The CDR3 sequence is 15 residues long. V was pared by 4 bases and J by 4 bases, with 7 bases of the junction left unmatched. The CDR3 DNA is TGTGCCAGCAGCATACCGACAGGGCCCACCGGGGAGCTGTTTTTT. It yields the protein CASSIPTGPTGELFF.

The chain links TRBV7-2 to TRBJ2-3, with D possibly TRBD1 on 5 matching bases. The CDR3 sequence is 15 residues long. V was pared by 5 bases and J by 0 bases, with 12 bases between. Germline V lookup: CDR1 SGHTA, CDR2 FQGNSA. The CDR3 nucleotides are TGTGCCAGCAGCACCTGGACAAGTAGCACAGATACGCAGTATTTT. This gives the protein CASSTWTSSTDTQYF.

In this sample, this clone turned up a few times. CDR3 amino acids: CASSSGGREQYF. The CDR3 DNA is TGTGCCAGCAGCTCGGGGGGTCGCGAGCAGTACTTC. V and J are TRBV5-4 and TRBJ2-7; 7 bases fit TRBD2. The germline CDR1 and CDR2 sequences are SGHNT and YYREEE (reference sequence). CDR3 size: 12 residues. Trimming cost V 3 bases and J 6 bases; bases outside gene matches: 3.

The chain combines TRBV11-2 with TRBJ2-2; possible D gene TRBD1, 6 bases. Germline-derived CDR1 and CDR2 are SGHAT and FQNNGV. CDR3 length equals 13 residues. V was clipped by 6 bases and J by 4 bases, with 9 bases between them. CDR3 in amino acids: CASRGAATGELFF. CDR3 nucleotides: TGTGCCAGCAGGGGGGCCGCCACCGGGGAGCTGTTTTTT.

This chain uses TRBV4-3 with TRBJ1-2; D is uncertain. The CDR3 has 17 residues. Germline CDR1 reads LGHNA; CDR2 reads YSLEER. V shed 3 bases and J shed 2 bases, with 19 bases lying between them. The CDR3 nucleotides read TGCGCCAGCAGCCACCAATCGGTCAGTGGCAGGAACTATGGCTACACCTTC. This gives the protein CASSHQSVSGRNYGYTF.

The chain carries TRBV25-1 and TRBJ1-1, with no clear D. The V end was cut by 1 base, the J end by 0 bases, with 6 bases between. The germline V gene encodes CDR1 MGHDK and CDR2 SYGVNS. CDR3 length: 14 residues. The CDR3 nucleotides read TGTGCCAGCAGTGAATCCCCCATGAACACTGAAGCTTTCTTT. Protein sequence: CASSESPMNTEAFF.